The rows below give T cell receptor beta chains drawn from one sample of a study of blood T cells in healthy people across ages. Using its own MiXCR run on the 5' RACE reads, TCRdb lists one record per CDR3 protein. The data contain around 1.7 million distinct CDR3 sequences, 28% of them singletons. Source material: blood. All receptors derive from a woman in her 30s in good health. Each CDR3 is given with its conserved first and last residue. A D gene is named only where the DNA matches it firmly. The size of a clone is reported for some rows only, either as once, few or many, or as a class for expanded clones.

v_gene	abundance	j_gene	len	d_gene	CDR3nt	CDR3aa
TRBV5-1	NA	TRBJ2-4	16	NA	TGCGCCAGCAGCCTGAGCGGGCAGGCACGCGGCAATGAGCAGTACTTC	CASSLSGQARGNEQYF
TRBV18	few	TRBJ2-5	17	TRBD1	TGTGCCAGCTCACCATGGGACAGGACGGGACCTGGGGAGACCCAGTACTTC	CASSPWDRTGPGETQYF
TRBV29-1	NA	TRBJ2-2	12	NA	TGCAGCGTTGGGCCGAACACCGGGGAGCTGTTTTTT	CSVGPNTGELFF
TRBV12-3/TRBV12-4	NA	TRBJ2-7	15	NA	TGTGCCAGCAGCGACGCGAAACAGCGGGTCGGCGAGCAGTACTTC	CASSDAKQRVGEQYF
TRBV12-3/TRBV12-4	few	TRBJ2-3	15	NA	TGTGACAGCAGTTTATGGGAGGTGGGGCAGGATACGCAGTATTTT	CDSSLWEVGQDTQYF
TRBV6-5	few	TRBJ2-3	15	NA	TGCGCCAGCAGCCTGGGACCGCCGGGCGGAGATACGCAGTATTTT	CASSLGPPGGDTQYF
TRBV5-1	NA	TRBJ2-7	13	NA	TGCGCCAGCAGCTTGAGGGGGATCGACGAGCAGTACTTC	CASSLRGIDEQYF
TRBV5-6	NA	TRBJ2-1	15	NA	TGTGCCAGCAGCCCGGATGGGGCTTCCTACAATGAGCAGTTCTTC	CASSPDGASYNEQFF
TRBV5-1	NA	TRBJ2-3	15	NA	TGCGCCAGCAGCAGTTCTAGCACCCTCACAGATACGCAGTATTTT	CASSSSSTLTDTQYF
TRBV18	many	TRBJ2-3	13	NA	TGTGCCAGCAGTCCGGTTAGCACAGATACGCAGTATTTT	CASSPVSTDTQYF
TRBV20-1	NA	TRBJ2-3	17	NA	TGCAGTGCTAGGCCCGAAGGAGCGCGGGCCCCCACAGATACGCAGTATTTT	CSARPEGARAPTDTQYF
TRBV27	NA	TRBJ1-2	17	TRBD1	TGTGCCAGCTCCCCAGACAGGGCCTCTAACCTTAACTATGGCTACACCTTC	CASSPDRASNLNYGYTF
TRBV28	few	TRBJ2-5	14	NA	TGTGCCAGCAGTTTATGGGCCGGACTAGAGACCCAGTACTTC	CASSLWAGLETQYF
TRBV20-1	few	TRBJ1-2	14	TRBD1	TGCAGTGCCGAACGGGACAGGGAGGCTTATGGCTACACCTTC	CSAERDREAYGYTF
TRBV6-4	NA	TRBJ2-3	15	TRBD2	TGTGCCAGCAGTGGCGGCGGGGGGGCCACAGATACGCAGTATTTT	CASSGGGGATDTQYF
TRBV6-5	NA	TRBJ1-3	16	NA	TGTGCCAGCAGTTACGGTGTGATCAGCTCTGGAAACACCATATATTTT	CASSYGVISSGNTIYF
TRBV12-3/TRBV12-4	NA	TRBJ1-2	17	TRBD1	TGTGCCAGCAGTAACCAGGAACGGGACAGGGTTAAGAATGGCTACACCTTC	CASSNQERDRVKNGYTF
TRBV7-2	NA	TRBJ2-7	16	TRBD2	TGTGCCTGCAGCTTTGGACTAGCGGGTAGTTCCTACGAGCAGTACTTC	CACSFGLAGSSYEQYF
TRBV12-3/TRBV12-4	many	TRBJ2-3	17	NA	TGTGCCAGCAGTTTATCCCGTGGGTTGGGTAGCACAGATACGCAGTATTTT	CASSLSRGLGSTDTQYF
TRBV30	many	TRBJ2-1	15	NA	TGTGCCTGGAGTGGAGGAAGAAAGGTGTACAATGAGCAGTTCTTC	CAWSGGRKVYNEQFF
TRBV9	many	TRBJ2-3	14	TRBD2	TGTGCCAGCAGCGTAGACGGGAGGCCAGATACGCAGTATTTT	CASSVDGRPDTQYF
TRBV20-1	NA	TRBJ2-3	17	TRBD2	TGCAGTGCTGGAGGACTAGCGGTTACCCGGGTCACAGATACGCAGTATTTT	CSAGGLAVTRVTDTQYF
TRBV4-1	few	TRBJ2-5	15	TRBD2	TGCGCCAGCAGCCAAGAGCTAGCGGGGAAAGAGACCCAGTACTTC	CASSQELAGKETQYF
TRBV18	once	TRBJ1-5	14	NA	TGTGCCAGCTCACCAGGTTACAGCGGCCAGCCCCAGCATTTT	CASSPGYSGQPQHF
TRBV12-3/TRBV12-4	NA	TRBJ2-7	17	TRBD2	TGTGCCAGCAGCCCCCCCATCGGACTAGCGGGGACCTACGAGCAGTACTTC	CASSPPIGLAGTYEQYF
TRBV11-2	few	TRBJ2-3	16	NA	TGTGCCAGCAGCTATAAAGGGACTGCTAGCACAGATACGCAGTATTTT	CASSYKGTASTDTQYF
TRBV6-5	NA	TRBJ2-3	14	NA	TGTGCCAGCAGAGCCGAGGGGCTCACAGATACGCAGTATTTT	CASRAEGLTDTQYF
TRBV20-1	many	TRBJ2-5	15	NA	TGCAGTGCTTATTCGACCCAGGGGGGTCTCGAGACCCAGTACTTC	CSAYSTQGGLETQYF
TRBV6-5	many	TRBJ2-7	13	TRBD2	TGTGCCAGCAGGGATAGCGGGCGTCGACAGCAGTACTTC	CASRDSGRRQQYF
TRBV7-9	NA	TRBJ2-7	14	TRBD1	TGTGCCAGCAGTAAGCAGGGGGTAACGGGCGAGCAGTACTTC	CASSKQGVTGEQYF
TRBV3-1	few	TRBJ2-1	11	NA	TGTGCCAGCAGCAAAGGGATTGAGCAGTTCTTC	CASSKGIEQFF
TRBV6-6	NA	TRBJ1-2	16	NA	TGTGCCAGCAGTTACTCCTCCAGGGGAGATGGCTATGGCTACACCTTC	CASSYSSRGDGYGYTF
TRBV3-1	NA	TRBJ2-4	16	TRBD2	TGTGCCAGCAGCCCCGGCGGGGGGCGAGATCCGAACATTCAGTACTTC	CASSPGGGRDPNIQYF
TRBV28	few	TRBJ2-5	13	NA	TGTGCCAGCCTAGGGGGGCACATGGAGACCCAGTACTTC	CASLGGHMETQYF
TRBV12-3/TRBV12-4	few	TRBJ2-1	16	TRBD2	TGTGCCAGCAGTTTTGGCGGCGGGAGGGCCCAGGAAGAGCAGTTCTTC	CASSFGGGRAQEEQFF
TRBV3-1	NA	TRBJ1-2	14	NA	TGTGCCAGCAGCTCTCCTGGAGTTAGCTATGGCTACACCTTC	CASSSPGVSYGYTF
TRBV4-3	many	TRBJ2-5	16	TRBD1	TGCGCCAGCAGCCAGGCCACCGGGACAGGGTTAGAGACCCAGTACTTC	CASSQATGTGLETQYF
TRBV12-3/TRBV12-4	NA	TRBJ2-1	17	TRBD2	TGTGCCAGCAGTTCCGTTCTCCGCGGGAGCTCCTACAATGAGCAGTTCTTC	CASSSVLRGSSYNEQFF
TRBV11-2	NA	TRBJ1-1	13	NA	TGTGCCAGCAGCCCGCAGAGCTACACTGAAGCTTTCTTT	CASSPQSYTEAFF
TRBV3-1	many	TRBJ2-1	13	TRBD2	TGTGCCAGCAGCCAAGGACTAGCCGACGAGCAGTTCTTC	CASSQGLADEQFF
TRBV20-1	NA	TRBJ2-1	13	NA	TGCAGTGCTAGCGGGGGCGGGGACAATGAGCAGTTCTTC	CSASGGGDNEQFF
TRBV10-2	NA	TRBJ2-7	12	TRBD2	TGCGCCAGCAAGGGACTAGCCTACGAGCAGTACTTC	CASKGLAYEQYF
TRBV10-3	few	TRBJ1-4	16	NA	TGTGCCATCAGTGAAAGGGTAGTGGGGGAAGGAGAAAAACTGTTTTTT	CAISERVVGEGEKLFF
TRBV14	few	TRBJ2-1	16	TRBD2	TGTGCCAGCAGCCAAGATGCGGGAGTTTTCTACAATGAGCAGTTCTTC	CASSQDAGVFYNEQFF
TRBV21-1	NA	TRBJ2-5	14	NA	TGTGCCAGCAGCAACCCTTTTCACAGACAGACCCAGTACTTC	CASSNPFHRQTQYF
TRBV28	NA	TRBJ2-1	12	NA	TGTGCCAGCAGTGCAAGGGGGTTTGAGCAGTTCTTC	CASSARGFEQFF
TRBV2	few	TRBJ2-1	16	TRBD2	TGTGCCAGCAGTGAAGAGCGGGGGGGTCTAAACAATGAGCAGTTCTTC	CASSEERGGLNNEQFF
TRBV20-1	NA	TRBJ1-6	16	NA	TGCAGTGCTAGAGTGGGGGGATCCAAATGGGATTCACCCCTCCACTTT	CSARVGGSKWDSPLHF
TRBV6-6	NA	TRBJ2-5	15	TRBD1	TGTGCCAGCAGTTACTCCGGACAGGACCCGGAGACCCAGTACTTC	CASSYSGQDPETQYF